The 20 T cell receptor beta chains given below trace back to one sample, sequenced in a study of blood T cell repertoires in COVID-19. The data were produced by immunoSEQ multiplex PCR, yet TCRdb's version contains in-frame clones alone and is incomplete. The sample holds approximately 150,000 clones, around 90% seen once. The sample consisted of peripheral blood. These receptors all come from a man younger than 35 with COVID-19, enrolled during active disease.

The chain joins TRBV7-2 to TRBJ2-7; D gene unclear. The CDR3 totals 12 residues. The V gene lost 3 bases and the J gene lost 4 bases, with 7 bases spanning the gap. From germline, CDR1 is SGHTA and CDR2 FQGNSA. CDR3 in amino acids: CASSFYGYEQYF. The CDR3, as DNA: TGTGCCAGCAGCTTTTACGGTTACGAGCAGTACTTC.

With respect to this clone: Within the sample, other DNA sequences also encode this same CDR3. The chain joins TRBV7-2 to TRBJ2-7; possible D gene TRBD2, 6 bases. V lost 0 bases to trimming and J lost 2 bases, with 8 bases between them. Germline CDR1 and CDR2: SGHTA and FQGNSA. This CDR3 has 14 residues. The CDR3 nucleotides are TGTGCCAGCAGCTTAGCGGGGGGACCCTACGAGCAGTACTTC. It translates to CASSLAGGPYEQYF.

V usage is TRBV6-5 and J usage is TRBJ2-7, with TRBD2 identical over 11 bases. The CDR3 runs to 15 residues. Unmatched junction bases numbered 4, after V lost 6 bases and J lost 0 bases. CDR1 is MNHEY and CDR2 is SVGAGI in the germline V gene. The CDR3 loop reads CASRGGLAVSYEQYF. The CDR3 bases are TGTGCCAGCAGGGGGGGACTAGCGGTCTCCTACGAGCAGTACTTC.

This chain connects TRBV19 to TRBJ2-7; the D gene is possibly TRBD2 (6 bases). The CDR3 is 15 amino acids. CDR1 LNHDA and CDR2 SQIVND come from the germline V gene (reference sequence). V shed 6 bases and J shed 0 bases, with 15 bases lying between them. The CDR3 loop is CASSGGTVSSYEQYF. DNA of the CDR3: TGTGCCAGTAGCGGCGGGACGGTGAGCTCCTACGAGCAGTACTTC.

This chain links TRBV5-4 with TRBJ2-1; 9 bases map to TRBD2. Germline V gene data show CDR1 as SGHNT and CDR2 as YYREEE (reference sequence). The CDR3 sequence is 17 residues long. J lost 0 bases, V lost 4 bases, and 8 bases had no gene match. For the CDR3, the DNA is TGTGCCAGCAGCACTCGCACTAGCGGGTCCTCCTACAATGAGCAGTTCTTC. Its translation is CASSTRTSGSSYNEQFF.

The rearrangement joins TRBV6-1 to TRBJ2-2, with TRBD1 matching over 7 bases. Unmatched junction bases numbered 1, after V lost 2 bases and J lost 1 base. The germline V gene has CDR1 MNHNS and CDR2 SASEGT. This CDR3 region has 15 residues. The CDR3 sequence is CASSERQGNTGELFF. CDR3 coding DNA: TGTGCCAGCAGTGAAAGACAGGGGAACACCGGGGAGCTGTTTTTT.

J is TRBJ2-3 and V is TRBV9, with 7 bases matching TRBD1. Germline loops: CDR1 SGDLS, CDR2 YYNGEE. This CDR3 contains 15 residues. After removal of 3 bases from V and 0 bases from J, the junction contained 4 bases not matched to a gene. The CDR3 loop is CASSAGQASTDTQYF. In DNA, the CDR3 is TGTGCCAGCAGCGCCGGACAGGCGAGCACAGATACGCAGTATTTT.

J is TRBJ1-2 and V is TRBV28, with D unresolved. The germline V and J ends were trimmed by 1 base and 6 bases, with 9 bases remaining between them. CDR3 length: 13 residues. The germline V gene encodes CDR1 MDHEN and CDR2 SYDVKM. The DNA for the CDR3 is TGTGCCAGCAGTTTATTGAGATTTCATGGCTACACCTTC. It encodes CASSLLRFHGYTF.

The chain links TRBV28 to TRBJ1-1, with 9 bases matching TRBD1. This CDR3 has 17 residues. V was pared by 3 bases and J by 1 base, with 9 bases of the junction left unmatched. Germline CDR1 reads MDHEN; CDR2 reads SYDVKM. CDR3 protein: CASSFPWTGARNTEAFF. For the CDR3, the DNA is TGTGCCAGCAGTTTCCCCTGGACAGGGGCGAGGAACACTGAAGCTTTCTTT.

The chain combines TRBV5-8 with TRBJ2-7, with 12 bases aligning to TRBD2. Germline lookup yields CDR1 SGHTS and CDR2 YDEGEE. The CDR3 contains 15 residues. V trimming: 2 bases; J trimming: 2 bases; junction bases outside the gene matches: 2. The CDR3 reads CASSFGLAGTYEQYF. The CDR3 DNA follows: TGTGCCAGCAGCTTCGGACTAGCGGGAACCTACGAGCAGTACTTC. The complete variable domain, with remaining parts taken from reference TRBV5-8 and TRBJ2-7, reads EAGVTQSPTHLIKTRGQQATLRCSPISGHTSVYWYQQALGLGLQFLLWYDEGEERNRGNFPPRFSGRQFPNYSSELNVNALELEDSALYLCASSFGLAGTYEQYFGPGTRLTVT.

The genes are TRBV10-2 and TRBJ2-3; 13 bases line up with TRBD2. CDR1 WSHSY and CDR2 SAAADI come from the germline V gene. The CDR3 has 14 residues. With 4 bases clipped from V and 8 bases from J, the junction kept 3 bases outside the gene matches. The CDR3 here is CASSGTSGSSTQYF. CDR3 DNA: TGCGCCAGCAGTGGGACTAGCGGGAGTAGTACGCAGTATTTT.

The chain employs TRBV6-5 and TRBJ1-3; TRBD1 matches 7 bases. V was pared by 4 bases and J by 4 bases, with 4 bases of the junction left unmatched. Germline values: CDR1 MNHEY, CDR2 SVGAGI. The CDR3 covers 14 residues. CDR3 in amino acids: CASSLTGEGNTIYF. In DNA, the CDR3 is TGTGCCAGCAGTTTAACAGGGGAGGGAAACACCATATATTTT.

This chain uses TRBV3-1 (or the pseudogene TRBV3-2) with TRBJ2-7, with TRBD1 matching over 8 bases. V shed 4 bases, J shed 2 bases, and the junction held 13 bases outside the gene matches. Germline V gives CDR1 LGHDT, CDR2 YNNKEL (reference sequence). The CDR3 is 17 residues long. CDR3 in DNA: TGTGCCAGCAGCCCACTGCTAGCCGGGACAGGAACCTACGAGCAGTACTTC. As protein: CASSPLLAGTGTYEQYF.

This clone was seen only once. The rearrangement joins TRBV9 to TRBJ2-2; 7 bases map to TRBD2. The CDR3 runs 19 residues. Germline CDR1 SGDLS, CDR2 YYNGEE. J was trimmed by 4 bases and V by 3 bases; bases with no gene match: 18. Here the CDR3 reads CASSEGWLAALVGTGELFF. The CDR3 nucleotides read TGTGCCAGCAGCGAGGGGTGGCTAGCGGCCCTGGTTGGCACCGGGGAGCTGTTTTTT.

DNA of the CDR3: TGTGCCTGGAGCCCCATCGGGAGGGGGCTTGGGGATACGCAGTATTTT. As protein: CAWSPIGRGLGDTQYF. The chain links TRBV30 to TRBJ2-3, with a tentative D call TRBD2 (8 bases). Trimming took off 3 bases at V and 6 bases at J, with 22 bases between the two ends. Germline V gene data show CDR1 as GTSNPN and CDR2 as SVGIG (reference sequence). CDR3 length equals 16 residues.

The chain couples TRBV24-1 to TRBJ2-3; 11 nucleotides match TRBD2. Per germline, CDR1 KGHDR and CDR2 SFDVKD. The J segment lost 1 base and the V segment lost 3 bases, leaving 2 bases of the junction unmatched. The CDR3 sequence is 16 residues long. The CDR3 reads CATSDGTSGRTDTQYF. Here the CDR3 DNA reads TGTGCCACCAGTGATGGGACTAGCGGTCGCACAGATACGCAGTATTTT.

This rearrangement joins TRBV3-1 (or the pseudogene TRBV3-2) to TRBJ1-2; no definite D call. Germline V gives CDR1 LGHDT, CDR2 YNNKEL (reference sequence). This CDR3 has 16 amino acids. V lost 1 base and J 0 bases, leaving 12 bases between the germline ends. CDR3 loop: CASSQVRGGTNYGYTF. The CDR3 DNA sequence: TGTGCCAGCAGCCAAGTCAGAGGAGGGACTAACTATGGCTACACCTTC.

This sequence joins TRBV7-2 and TRBJ2-1; D call uncertain. The CDR3 runs 13 residues. Germline V CDR1 and CDR2: SGHTA, FQGNSA. The germline V and J ends were trimmed by 4 bases and 6 bases, with 10 bases remaining between them. The CDR3 nucleotides are TGTGCCAGCAGCTCCTTAGGCGGCAATGAGCAGTTCTTC. It codes for CASSSLGGNEQFF.

This clone was picked up a small number of times. This rearrangement joins TRBV11-2 to TRBJ2-1, with a weak D call TRBD2 (6 bases). With 6 bases removed from V and 6 bases from J, the gap between germline ends came to 15 bases. The CDR3 consists of 14 residues. Germline V gene data show CDR1 as SGHAT and CDR2 as FQNNGV. In DNA form, the CDR3 reads TGTGCCAGCAGTCGGCTAGCGATGGGCAATGAGCAGTTCTTC. Translation: CASSRLAMGNEQFF.

This clone occurred once. This chain joins TRBV9 and TRBJ2-1; 8 bases agree with TRBD2. Germline V gene data show CDR1 as SGDLS and CDR2 as YYNGEE. Losses at the gene ends were 1 base for V and 0 bases for J; bases not matched to a gene: 3. This CDR3 is 16 amino acids long. This CDR3 is CASSVRAGGSYNEQFF. The CDR3 bases are TGTGCCAGCAGCGTAAGGGCGGGAGGCTCCTACAATGAGCAGTTCTTC. Combining the CDR3 with reference TRBV9 and TRBJ2-1 gives the whole variable domain DSGVTQTPKHLITATGQRVTLRCSPRSGDLSVYWYQQSLDQGLQFLIQYYNGEERAKGNILERFSAQQFPDLHSELNLSSLELGDSALYFCASSVRAGGSYNEQFFGPGTRLTVL.